This TCR beta chain was identified in a study of T-cell reconstitution after alpha-beta-depleted transplantation in children. Findings of the study overall: It was surviving recipient T cells and thymic progenitors that gave some patients high TCRbeta diversity at day 60. Several hundred expanded graft clones reportedly supplied alpha-beta T cells about two months after transplant.

This clonotype was observed at least ten times. Its antigen is unidentified. The TCRbeta library was prepared with unique molecular identifiers. TCRdb reanalysed the PCR reads using MiXCR and keeps one entry per CDR3 protein. The sample contains 450,000 to 600,000 distinct CDR3 sequences, about an eighth of which appear only once. Germline values: CDR1 DFQATT, CDR2 SNEGSKA (reference sequence). This CDR3 is 15 amino acids long. Unmatched junction bases numbered 6, after V lost 1 base and J lost 2 bases. The rearrangement uses TRBV20-1 and TRBJ2-7; 9 bases are shared with TRBD2. The sequences come from PBMCs, mostly from graft donor cells, collected 360 days after TCRalphabeta/CD19-depleted stem cell transplant. The TCR sequence derives from a male patient between 5 and 17 years old who had a stem cell transplant for acute myeloid leukemia, so the T cells may come from the graft donor. The CDR3 region is CSARAQLAGPYEQYF. DNA of the CDR3: TGCAGTGCTAGAGCTCAACTAGCGGGCCCCTACGAGCAGTACTTC.